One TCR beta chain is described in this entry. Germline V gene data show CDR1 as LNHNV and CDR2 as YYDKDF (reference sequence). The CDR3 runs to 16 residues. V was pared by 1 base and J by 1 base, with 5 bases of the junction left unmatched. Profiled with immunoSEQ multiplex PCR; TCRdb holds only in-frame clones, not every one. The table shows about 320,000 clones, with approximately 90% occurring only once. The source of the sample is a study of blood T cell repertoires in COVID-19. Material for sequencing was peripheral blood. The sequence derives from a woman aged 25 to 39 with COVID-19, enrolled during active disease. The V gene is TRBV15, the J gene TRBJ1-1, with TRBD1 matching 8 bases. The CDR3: CATSRGGTGTNTEAFF. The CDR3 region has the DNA TGTGCCACCAGCAGAGGTGGGACAGGAACGAACACTGAAGCTTTCTTT.